This T cell receptor beta chain was documented in a study of T cell responses to AZD1222 COVID-19 vaccine. Study results and limitations: White British people made up most donors, females outnumbered males, and clonal diversity was possibly underestimated. Mapped onto spike, vaccine-associated CD4 TCRs spanned it and were dominant at 160-218 and 743-854. Unmutated variant regions are reportedly the target of nearly half of TCRs that are spike-specific.

Profiled with immunoSEQ multiplex PCR; TCRdb holds only in-frame clones, not every one. The sample contains around 210,000 clones, about 94% of which appear only once. As for this clone: The target antigen is unknown.

This CDR3 is built from 15 residues. Trimming took off 2 bases at V and 4 bases at J, with 11 bases between the two ends. CDR1 is LGHDT and CDR2 is YNNKEL in the germline V gene (reference sequence). The sequenced sample was peripheral blood, obtained 28 days after the second dose of the MenACWY control vaccine. This sequence was found in an adult who received the MenACWY meningococcal vaccine as a control. The V gene is TRBV3-1 (or the pseudogene TRBV3-2), the J gene TRBJ2-2; possibly TRBD1 or TRBD2 for D (5 bases each). CDR3 in DNA: TGTGCCAGCAGCCAAAGGGGTGAGGGCACCGGGGAGCTGTTTTTT. This translates into CASSQRGEGTGELFF.